The entry below gives a single T cell receptor (beta chain) sequence along with its context. A junction boundary mismatches the germline segment, possibly from a read error. Germline lookup yields CDR1 DFQATT and CDR2 SNEGSKA (reference sequence). The CDR3 has 15 amino acids. The authors ran a second PCR of about 7 to 11 cycles using a sample-barcoded 5' primer and a J-beta primer mix. TCRdb re-analysed the 5' RACE reads in MiXCR, keeping a single row per CDR3 protein. The data show hundreds of thousands of distinct CDR3 sequences, around 25% seen once. These data originate in a study of blood T cells in healthy people across ages. This sample was also put to use in a study of T cells of mothers and their children.

The clonotype originates from a boy between 10 and 17 years old in good health. This sequence joins TRBV20-1 and TRBJ1-1, with 8 bases aligning to TRBD1. Sequenced material: blood. The CDR3 region is CSAYSPGQERLRASF. In DNA form, the CDR3 reads TGCAGTGCATATAGTCCGGGACAGGAGCGATTACGGGCTTCCTTT.